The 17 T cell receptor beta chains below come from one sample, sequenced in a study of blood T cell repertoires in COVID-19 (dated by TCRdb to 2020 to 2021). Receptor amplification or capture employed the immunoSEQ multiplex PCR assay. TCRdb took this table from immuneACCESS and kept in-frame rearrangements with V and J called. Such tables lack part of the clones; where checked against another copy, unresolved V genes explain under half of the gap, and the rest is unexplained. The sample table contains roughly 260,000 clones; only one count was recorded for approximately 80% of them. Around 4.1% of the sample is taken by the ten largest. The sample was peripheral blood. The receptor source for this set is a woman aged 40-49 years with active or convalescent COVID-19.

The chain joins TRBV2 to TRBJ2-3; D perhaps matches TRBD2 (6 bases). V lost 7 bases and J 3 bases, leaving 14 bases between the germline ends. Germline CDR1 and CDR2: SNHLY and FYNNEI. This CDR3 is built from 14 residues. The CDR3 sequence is CASNLGGGTDTQYF. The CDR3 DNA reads TGTGCCAGCAATCTGGGAGGAGGAACAGATACGCAGTATTTT.

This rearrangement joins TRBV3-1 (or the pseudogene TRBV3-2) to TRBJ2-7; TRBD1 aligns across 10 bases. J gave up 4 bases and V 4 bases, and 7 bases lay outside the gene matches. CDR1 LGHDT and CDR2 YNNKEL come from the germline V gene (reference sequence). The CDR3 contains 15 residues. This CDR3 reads CASSLSGQGGYEQYF. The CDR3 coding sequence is TGTGCCAGCAGCCTCTCTGGACAGGGGGGGTACGAGCAGTACTTC.

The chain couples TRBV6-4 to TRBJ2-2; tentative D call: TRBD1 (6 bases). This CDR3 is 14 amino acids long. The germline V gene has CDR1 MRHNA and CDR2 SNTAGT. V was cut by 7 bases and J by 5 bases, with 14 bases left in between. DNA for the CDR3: TGTGCCAGCACCGGGACACCCGGGACCGGGGAGCTGTTTTTT. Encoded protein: CASTGTPGTGELFF.

This chain's CDR3 is CASSSYTRTGELFF. The CDR3 coding sequence is TGTGCCAGCAGCTCGTACACCCGCACCGGGGAGCTGTTTTTT. The genes are TRBV7-2 and TRBJ2-2; D gene uncertain. V lost 4 bases and J 4 bases, leaving 10 bases between the germline ends. This CDR3 spans 14 amino acids. CDR1 is SGHTA and CDR2 is FQGNSA in the germline V gene.

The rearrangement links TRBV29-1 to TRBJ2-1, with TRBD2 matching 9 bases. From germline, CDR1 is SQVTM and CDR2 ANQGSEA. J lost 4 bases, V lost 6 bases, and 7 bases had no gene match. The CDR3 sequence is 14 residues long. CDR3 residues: CSVFIAGVYNEQFF. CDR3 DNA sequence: TGCAGCGTCTTCATAGCGGGGGTTTACAATGAGCAGTTCTTC.

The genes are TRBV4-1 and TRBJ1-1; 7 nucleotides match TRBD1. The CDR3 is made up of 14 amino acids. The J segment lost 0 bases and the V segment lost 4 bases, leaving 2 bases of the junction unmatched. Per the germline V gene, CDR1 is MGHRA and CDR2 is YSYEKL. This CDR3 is CASSPGQLNTEAFF. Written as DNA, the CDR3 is TGCGCCAGCAGCCCGGGACAGTTGAACACTGAAGCTTTCTTT.

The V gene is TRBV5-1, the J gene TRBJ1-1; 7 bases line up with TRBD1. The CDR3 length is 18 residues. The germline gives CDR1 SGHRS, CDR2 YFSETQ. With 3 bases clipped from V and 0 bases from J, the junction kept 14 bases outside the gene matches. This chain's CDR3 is CASSSGRQGLLMNTEAFF. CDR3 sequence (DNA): TGCGCCAGCAGCTCGGGTCGACAGGGATTACTCATGAACACTGAAGCTTTCTTT.

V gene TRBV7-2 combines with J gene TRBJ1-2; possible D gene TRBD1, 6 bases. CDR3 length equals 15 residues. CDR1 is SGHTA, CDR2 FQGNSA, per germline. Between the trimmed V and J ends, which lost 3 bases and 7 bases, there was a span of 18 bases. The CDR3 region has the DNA TGTGCCAGCAGCTTTCCGGGACAAACGGCTGGTGGCTACACCTTC. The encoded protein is CASSFPGQTAGGYTF.

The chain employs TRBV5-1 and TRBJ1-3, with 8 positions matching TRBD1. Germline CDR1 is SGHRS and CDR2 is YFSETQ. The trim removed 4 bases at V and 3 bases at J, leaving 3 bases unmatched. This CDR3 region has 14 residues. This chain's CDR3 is CASSPQGGGNTIYF. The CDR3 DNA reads TGCGCCAGCAGCCCACAGGGGGGTGGAAACACCATATATTTT.

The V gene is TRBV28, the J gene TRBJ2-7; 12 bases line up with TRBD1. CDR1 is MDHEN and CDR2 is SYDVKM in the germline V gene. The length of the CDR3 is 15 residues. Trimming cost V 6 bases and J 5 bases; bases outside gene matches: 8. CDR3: CASSLSGTGGNEQYF. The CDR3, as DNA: TGTGCCAGCAGCCTATCCGGGACAGGGGGCAACGAGCAGTACTTC.

In DNA, the CDR3 is TGTGCCAGCAGCTTCAAAGCTCCGACAGAGAACACTGAAGCTTTCTTT. This gives the protein CASSFKAPTENTEAFF. The chain links TRBV7-3 to TRBJ1-1; perhaps TRBD1 as D (5 bases). The CDR3 sequence is 16 residues long. Germline CDR1 is SGHTA and CDR2 is FQGTGA. Trimming took 3 bases from V and 1 from J, leaving 15 bases between them.

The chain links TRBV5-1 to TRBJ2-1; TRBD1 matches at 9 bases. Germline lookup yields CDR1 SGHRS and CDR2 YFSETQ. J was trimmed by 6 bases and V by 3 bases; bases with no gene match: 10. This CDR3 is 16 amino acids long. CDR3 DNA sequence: TGCGCCAGCAGCTCAAGTCCGGGACAGGGCGGCAATGAGCAGTTCTTC. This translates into CASSSSPGQGGNEQFF. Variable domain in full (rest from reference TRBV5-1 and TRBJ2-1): KAGVTQTPRYLIKTRGQQVTLSCSPISGHRSVSWYQQTPGQGLQFLFEYFSETQRNKGNFPGRFSGRQFSNSRSEMNVSTLELGDSALYLCASSSSPGQGGNEQFFGPGTRLTVL.

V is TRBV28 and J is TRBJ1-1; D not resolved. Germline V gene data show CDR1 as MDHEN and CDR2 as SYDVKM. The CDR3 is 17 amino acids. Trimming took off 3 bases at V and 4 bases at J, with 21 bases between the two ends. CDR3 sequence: CASSLALVRGPSTEAFF. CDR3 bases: TGTGCCAGCAGTTTGGCCTTGGTCCGGGGTCCGAGCACTGAAGCTTTCTTT.

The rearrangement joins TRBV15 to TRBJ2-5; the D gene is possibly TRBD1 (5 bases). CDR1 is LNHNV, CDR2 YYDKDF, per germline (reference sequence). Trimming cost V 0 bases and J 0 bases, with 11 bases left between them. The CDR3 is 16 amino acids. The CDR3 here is CATSRDPGQDQETQYF. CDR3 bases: TGTGCCACCAGCAGAGACCCCGGACAAGACCAAGAGACCCAGTACTTC.

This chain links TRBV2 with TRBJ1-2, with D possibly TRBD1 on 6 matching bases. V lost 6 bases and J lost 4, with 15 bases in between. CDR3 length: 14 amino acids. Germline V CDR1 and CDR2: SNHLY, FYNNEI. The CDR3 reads CASSPDSIGYGYTF. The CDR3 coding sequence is TGTGCCAGCAGCCCGGACAGCATCGGCTATGGCTACACCTTC. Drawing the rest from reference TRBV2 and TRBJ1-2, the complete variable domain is EPEVTQTPSHQVTQMGQEVILRCVPISNHLYFYWYRQILGQKVEFLVSFYNNEISEKSEIFDDQFSVERPDGSNFTLKIRSTKLEDSAMYFCASSPDSIGYGYTFGSGTRLTVV.

The CDR3 spells CASSPYIAGQETQYF. The CDR3 nucleotides read TGCGCCAGCAGCCCATACATAGCGGGGCAAGAGACCCAGTACTTC. The genes are TRBV5-1 and TRBJ2-5, with TRBD2 matching 8 bases. In germline, CDR1 is SGHRS, CDR2 YFSETQ. V lost 4 bases to trimming and J lost 2 bases; unmatched junction nucleotides: 7. This CDR3 spans 15 amino acids. Drawing the rest from reference TRBV5-1 and TRBJ2-5, the complete variable domain is KAGVTQTPRYLIKTRGQQVTLSCSPISGHRSVSWYQQTPGQGLQFLFEYFSETQRNKGNFPGRFSGRQFSNSRSEMNVSTLELGDSALYLCASSPYIAGQETQYFGPGTRLLVL.

This chain's CDR3 is CASSPEVFQPQHF. The CDR3, as DNA: TGTGCCAGCAGTCCCGAGGTGTTTCAGCCCCAGCATTTT. The rearrangement links TRBV12-3 or TRBV12-4 to TRBJ1-5; D is unclear. V was trimmed by 5 bases and J by 6 bases, leaving 11 bases between them. This CDR3 is 13 amino acids long.